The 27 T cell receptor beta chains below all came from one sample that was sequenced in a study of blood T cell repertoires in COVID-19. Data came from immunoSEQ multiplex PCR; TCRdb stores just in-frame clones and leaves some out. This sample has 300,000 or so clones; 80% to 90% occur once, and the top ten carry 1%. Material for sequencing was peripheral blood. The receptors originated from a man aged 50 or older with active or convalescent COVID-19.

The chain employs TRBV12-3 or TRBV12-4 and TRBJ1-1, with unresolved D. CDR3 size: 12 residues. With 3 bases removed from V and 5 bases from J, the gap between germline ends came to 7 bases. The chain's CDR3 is CASSFSETEAFF. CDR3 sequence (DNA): TGTGCCAGCAGTTTCTCGGAGACTGAAGCTTTCTTT.

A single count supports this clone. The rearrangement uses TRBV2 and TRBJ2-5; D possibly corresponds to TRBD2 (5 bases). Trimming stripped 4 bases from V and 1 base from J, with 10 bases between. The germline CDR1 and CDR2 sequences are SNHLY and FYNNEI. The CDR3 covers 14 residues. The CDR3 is CASSVGGGQETQYF. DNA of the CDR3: TGTGCCAGCAGTGTTGGCGGAGGCCAAGAGACCCAGTACTTC.

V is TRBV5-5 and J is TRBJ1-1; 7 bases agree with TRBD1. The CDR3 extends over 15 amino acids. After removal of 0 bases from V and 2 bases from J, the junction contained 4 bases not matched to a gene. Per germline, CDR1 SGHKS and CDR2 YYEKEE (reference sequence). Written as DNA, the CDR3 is TGTGCCAGCAGCTTGGTGCAGGGGGTAAACACTGAAGCTTTCTTT. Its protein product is CASSLVQGVNTEAFF.

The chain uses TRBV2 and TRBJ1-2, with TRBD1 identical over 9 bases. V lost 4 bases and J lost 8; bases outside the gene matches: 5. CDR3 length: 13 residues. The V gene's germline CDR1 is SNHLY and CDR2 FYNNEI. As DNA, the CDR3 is TGTGCCAGCAGTGTACGACAGGGGGGAGGCTACACCTTC. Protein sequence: CASSVRQGGGYTF.

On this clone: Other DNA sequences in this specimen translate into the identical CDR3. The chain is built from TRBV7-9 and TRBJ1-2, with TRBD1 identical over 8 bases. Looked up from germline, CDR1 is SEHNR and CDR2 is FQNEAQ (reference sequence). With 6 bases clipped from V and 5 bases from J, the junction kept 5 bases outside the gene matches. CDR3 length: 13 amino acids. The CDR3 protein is CASSSDRAYGYTF. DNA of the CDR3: TGTGCCAGCAGTTCGGACAGGGCTTATGGCTACACCTTC.

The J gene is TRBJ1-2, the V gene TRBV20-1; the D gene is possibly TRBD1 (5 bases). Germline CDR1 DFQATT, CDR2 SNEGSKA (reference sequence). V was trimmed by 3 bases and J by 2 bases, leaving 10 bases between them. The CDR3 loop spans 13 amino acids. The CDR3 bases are TGCAGTGCTAGTAGTCCAGGGAACTATGGCTACACCTTC. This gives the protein CSASSPGNYGYTF.

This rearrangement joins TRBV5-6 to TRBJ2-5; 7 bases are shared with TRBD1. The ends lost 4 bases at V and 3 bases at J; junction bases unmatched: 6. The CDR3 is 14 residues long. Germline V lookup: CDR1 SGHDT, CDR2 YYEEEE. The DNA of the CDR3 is TGTGCCAGCAGCCACCTGGACAGGAAAGAGACCCAGTACTTC. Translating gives CASSHLDRKETQYF.

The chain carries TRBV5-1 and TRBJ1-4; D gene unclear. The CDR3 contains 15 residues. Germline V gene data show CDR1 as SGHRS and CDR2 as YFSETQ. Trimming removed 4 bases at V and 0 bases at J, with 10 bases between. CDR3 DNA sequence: TGCGCCAGCAGCATGTCCCCCTCAACTAATGAAAAACTGTTTTTT. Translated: CASSMSPSTNEKLFF. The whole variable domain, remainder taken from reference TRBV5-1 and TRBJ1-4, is KAGVTQTPRYLIKTRGQQVTLSCSPISGHRSVSWYQQTPGQGLQFLFEYFSETQRNKGNFPGRFSGRQFSNSRSEMNVSTLELGDSALYLCASSMSPSTNEKLFFGSGTQLSVL.

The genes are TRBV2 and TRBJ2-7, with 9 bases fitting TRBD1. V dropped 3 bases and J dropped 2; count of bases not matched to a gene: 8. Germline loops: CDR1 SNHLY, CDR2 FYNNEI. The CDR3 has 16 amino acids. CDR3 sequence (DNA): TGTGCCAGCAGTGAGACCCCGGGACAGGGCCCCTACGAGCAGTACTTC. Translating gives CASSETPGQGPYEQYF.

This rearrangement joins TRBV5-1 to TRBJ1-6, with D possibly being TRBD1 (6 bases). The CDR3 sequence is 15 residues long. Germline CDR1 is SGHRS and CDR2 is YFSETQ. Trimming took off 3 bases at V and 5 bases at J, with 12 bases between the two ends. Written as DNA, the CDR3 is TGCGCCAGCAGCTCACAGGGAACTCATAATTCACCCCTCCACTTT. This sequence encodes CASSSQGTHNSPLHF.

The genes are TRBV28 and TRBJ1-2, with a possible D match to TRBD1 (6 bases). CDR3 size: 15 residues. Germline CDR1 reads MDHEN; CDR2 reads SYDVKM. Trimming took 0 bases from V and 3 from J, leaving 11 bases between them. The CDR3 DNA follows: TGTGCCAGCAGTTTATGGCGGGGGGGCGACTATGGCTACACCTTC. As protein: CASSLWRGGDYGYTF.

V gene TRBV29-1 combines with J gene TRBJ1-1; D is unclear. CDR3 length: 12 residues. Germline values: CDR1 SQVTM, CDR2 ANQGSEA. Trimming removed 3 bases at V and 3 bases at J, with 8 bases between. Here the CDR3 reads CSVDRSDTEAFF. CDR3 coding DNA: TGCAGCGTTGACAGGTCTGACACTGAAGCTTTCTTT.

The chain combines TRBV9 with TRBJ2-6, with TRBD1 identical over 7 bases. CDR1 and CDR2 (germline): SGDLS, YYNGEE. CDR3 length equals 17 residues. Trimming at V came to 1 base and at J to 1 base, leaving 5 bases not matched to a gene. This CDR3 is CASSVRDSWSGANVLTF. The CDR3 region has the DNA TGTGCCAGCAGCGTACGGGACAGTTGGTCTGGGGCCAACGTCCTGACTTTC.

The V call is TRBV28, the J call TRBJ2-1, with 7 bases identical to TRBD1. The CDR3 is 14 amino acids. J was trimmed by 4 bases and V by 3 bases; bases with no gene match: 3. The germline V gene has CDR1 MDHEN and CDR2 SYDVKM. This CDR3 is CASSLGTVYNEQFF. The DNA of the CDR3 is TGTGCCAGCAGTTTGGGGACAGTATACAATGAGCAGTTCTTC.

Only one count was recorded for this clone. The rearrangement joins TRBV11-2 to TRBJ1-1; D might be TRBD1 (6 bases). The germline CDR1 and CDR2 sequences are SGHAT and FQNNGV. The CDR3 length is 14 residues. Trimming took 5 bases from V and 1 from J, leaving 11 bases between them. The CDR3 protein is CASSAGVRNTEAFF. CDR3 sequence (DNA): TGTGCCAGCAGCGCAGGGGTTAGGAACACTGAAGCTTTCTTT.

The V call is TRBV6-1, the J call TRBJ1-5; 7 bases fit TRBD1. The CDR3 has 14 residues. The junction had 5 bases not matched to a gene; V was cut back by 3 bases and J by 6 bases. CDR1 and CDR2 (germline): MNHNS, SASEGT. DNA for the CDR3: TGTGCCAGCAGTGATATACAGGGGTCTCAGCCCCAGCATTTT. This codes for CASSDIQGSQPQHF.

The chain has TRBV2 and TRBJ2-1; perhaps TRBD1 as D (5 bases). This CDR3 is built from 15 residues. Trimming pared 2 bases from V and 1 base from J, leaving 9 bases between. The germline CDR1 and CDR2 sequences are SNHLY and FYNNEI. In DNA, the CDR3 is TGTGCCAGCAGTGAACAGGGAAATTCCTACAATGAGCAGTTCTTC. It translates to CASSEQGNSYNEQFF.

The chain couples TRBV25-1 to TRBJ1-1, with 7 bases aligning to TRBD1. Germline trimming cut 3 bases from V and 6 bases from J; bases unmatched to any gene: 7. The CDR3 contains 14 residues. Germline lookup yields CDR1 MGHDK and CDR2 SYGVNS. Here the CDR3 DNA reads TGTGCCAGCAGTGAGATCGGCAGGGGGGCTGAAGCTTTCTTT. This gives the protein CASSEIGRGAEAFF.

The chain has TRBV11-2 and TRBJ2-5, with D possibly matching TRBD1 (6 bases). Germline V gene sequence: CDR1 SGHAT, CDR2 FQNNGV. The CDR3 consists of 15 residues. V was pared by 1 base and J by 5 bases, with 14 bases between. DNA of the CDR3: TGTGCCAGCAGCTTAGTTGGGCAGGGGTGGGAGACCCAGTACTTC. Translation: CASSLVGQGWETQYF.

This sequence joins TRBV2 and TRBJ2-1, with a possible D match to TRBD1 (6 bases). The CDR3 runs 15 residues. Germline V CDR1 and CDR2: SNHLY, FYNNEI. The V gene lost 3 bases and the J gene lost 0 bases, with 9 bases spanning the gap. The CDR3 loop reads CASSEQGSSYNEQFF. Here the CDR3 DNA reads TGTGCCAGCAGTGAGCAGGGGAGCTCCTACAATGAGCAGTTCTTC. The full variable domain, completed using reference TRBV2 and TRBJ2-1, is EPEVTQTPSHQVTQMGQEVILRCVPISNHLYFYWYRQILGQKVEFLVSFYNNEISEKSEIFDDQFSVERPDGSNFTLKIRSTKLEDSAMYFCASSEQGSSYNEQFFGPGTRLTVL.

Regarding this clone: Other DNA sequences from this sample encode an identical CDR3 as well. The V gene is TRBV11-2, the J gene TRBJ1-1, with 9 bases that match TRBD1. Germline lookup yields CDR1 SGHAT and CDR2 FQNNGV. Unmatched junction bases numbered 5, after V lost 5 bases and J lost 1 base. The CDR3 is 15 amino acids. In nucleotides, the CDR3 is TGTGCCAGCAGCCCACGGACAGGGGAGAACACTGAAGCTTTCTTT. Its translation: CASSPRTGENTEAFF. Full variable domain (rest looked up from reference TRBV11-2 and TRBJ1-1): EAGVAQSPRYKIIEKRQSVAFWCNPISGHATLYWYQQILGQGPKLLIQFQNNGVVDDSQLPKDRFSAERLKGVDSTLKIQPAKLEDSAVYLCASSPRTGENTEAFFGQGTRLTVV.

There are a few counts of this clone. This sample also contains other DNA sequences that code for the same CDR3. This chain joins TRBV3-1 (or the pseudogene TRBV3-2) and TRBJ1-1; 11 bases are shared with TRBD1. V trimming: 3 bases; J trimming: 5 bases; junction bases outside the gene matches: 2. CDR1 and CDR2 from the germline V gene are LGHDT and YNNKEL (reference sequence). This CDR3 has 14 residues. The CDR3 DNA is TGTGCCAGCAGCCACGGGACAGGGGGGACTGAAGCTTTCTTT. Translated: CASSHGTGGTEAFF.

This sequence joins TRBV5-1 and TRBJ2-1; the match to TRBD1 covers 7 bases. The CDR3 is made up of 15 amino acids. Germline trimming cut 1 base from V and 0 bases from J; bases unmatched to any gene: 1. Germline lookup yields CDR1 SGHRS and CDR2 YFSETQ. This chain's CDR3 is CASSLTGASYNEQFF. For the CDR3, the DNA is TGCGCCAGCAGCTTGACAGGGGCCTCCTACAATGAGCAGTTCTTC.

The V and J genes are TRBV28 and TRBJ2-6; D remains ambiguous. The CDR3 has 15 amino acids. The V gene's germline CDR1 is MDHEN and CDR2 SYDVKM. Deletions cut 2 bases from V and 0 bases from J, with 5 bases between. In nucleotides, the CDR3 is TGTGCCAGCAGTTTACCCCGCTCTGGGGCCAACGTCCTGACTTTC. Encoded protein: CASSLPRSGANVLTF.

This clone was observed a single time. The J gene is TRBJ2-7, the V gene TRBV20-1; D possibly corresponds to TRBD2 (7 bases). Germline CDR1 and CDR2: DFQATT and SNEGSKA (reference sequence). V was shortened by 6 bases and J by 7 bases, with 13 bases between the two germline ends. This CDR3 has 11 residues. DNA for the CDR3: TGCAGTGCCCCTAGGGGGGGGGAGCAGTACTTC. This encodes CSAPRGGEQYF.

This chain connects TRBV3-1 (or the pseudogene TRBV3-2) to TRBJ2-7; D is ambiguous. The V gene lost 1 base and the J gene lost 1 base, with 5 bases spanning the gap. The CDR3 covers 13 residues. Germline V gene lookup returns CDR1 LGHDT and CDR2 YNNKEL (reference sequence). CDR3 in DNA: TGTGCCAGCAGCCAAGGGCTTTCCTACGAGCAGTACTTC. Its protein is CASSQGLSYEQYF.

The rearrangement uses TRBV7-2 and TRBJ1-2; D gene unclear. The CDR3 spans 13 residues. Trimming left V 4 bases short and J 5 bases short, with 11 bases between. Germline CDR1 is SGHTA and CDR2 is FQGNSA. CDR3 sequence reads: CASSSQTGYGYTF. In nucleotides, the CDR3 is TGTGCCAGCAGCTCCCAGACGGGTTATGGCTACACCTTC. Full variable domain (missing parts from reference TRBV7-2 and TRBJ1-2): GAGVSQSPSNKVTEKGKDVELRCDPISGHTALYWYRQSLGQGLEFLIYFQGNSAPDKSGLPSDRFSAERTGGSVSTLTIQRTQQEDSAVYLCASSSQTGYGYTFGSGTRLTVV.